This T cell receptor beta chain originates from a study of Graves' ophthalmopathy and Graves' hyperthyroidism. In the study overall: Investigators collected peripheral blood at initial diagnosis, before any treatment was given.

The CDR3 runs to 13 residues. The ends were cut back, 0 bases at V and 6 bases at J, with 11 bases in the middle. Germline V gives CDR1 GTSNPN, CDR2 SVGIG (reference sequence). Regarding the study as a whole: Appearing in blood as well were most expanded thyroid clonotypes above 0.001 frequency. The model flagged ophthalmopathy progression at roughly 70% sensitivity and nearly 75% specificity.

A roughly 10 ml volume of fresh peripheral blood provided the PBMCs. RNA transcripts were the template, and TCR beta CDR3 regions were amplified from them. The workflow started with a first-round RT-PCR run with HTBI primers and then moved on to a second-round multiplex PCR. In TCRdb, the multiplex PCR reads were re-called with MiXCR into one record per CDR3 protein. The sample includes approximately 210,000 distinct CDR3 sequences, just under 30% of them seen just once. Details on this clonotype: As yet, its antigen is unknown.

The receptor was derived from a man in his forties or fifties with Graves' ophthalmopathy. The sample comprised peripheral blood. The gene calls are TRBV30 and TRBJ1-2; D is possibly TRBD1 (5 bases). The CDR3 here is CAWSVTVTHGYTF. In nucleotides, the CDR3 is TGTGCCTGGAGTGTGACAGTTACCCATGGCTACACCTTC.